This is a list of T cell receptor beta chains from one sample in a study of CD8 T cells in ankylosing spondylitis. A single record per CDR3 protein comes from TCRdb applying MiXCR to the 5' RACE reads. The sample yields 200,000 to 300,000 distinct CDR3 sequences, around 9.2% seen once. Sequencing used blood, either unsorted or a sorted T cell fraction (not recorded which). The receptor source for this set is a male donor with ankylosing spondylitis or in good health (not recorded which). CDR3s include the opening cysteine and the closing phenylalanine or tryptophan. A D gene is named only where the DNA matches it firmly. Rows give clone size only sometimes, using once, few, many, or a class for an expanded clone.

>TRBJ2-2|TRBV5-8|-|many
TGTGCCAGCAGCCCCCTGAGCACCGGGGAGCTGTTTTTT
CASSPLSTGELFF
>TRBJ2-2|TRBV4-3|-|many
TGCGCCAGCAGCCAAGATTGGTCAGCCACCGGGGAGCTGTTTTTT
CASSQDWSATGELFF
>TRBJ2-4|TRBV5-1|TRBD1|-
TGCGCCAGCAGCCCGGTAAGATCGGACAGGGGGCGCGGGGGAGTCAAAAACATTCAGTACTTC
CASSPVRSDRGRGGVKNIQYF
>TRBJ1-1|TRBV4-3|TRBD1|-
TGCGCCAGCAGCCAAGATTGGCCGGCGGGACAGGAGATTTATGCTGAAGCTTTCTTT
CASSQDWPAGQEIYAEAFF
>TRBJ2-1|TRBV20-1|-|many
TGCAGTGCTAGCCAGGCCACAATCTCCTACAATGAGCAGTTCTTC
CSASQATISYNEQFF
>TRBJ1-1|TRBV2|TRBD1|many
TGTGCCAGCCATGACAGGGCCCCTGATGCTTTCTTT
CASHDRAPDAFF
>TRBJ1-2|TRBV29-1|TRBD1|many
TGCAGCGTCGGGACAGGCCCCCTGGGCGGCTACACCTTC
CSVGTGPLGGYTF
>TRBJ1-2|TRBV4-3|-|once
TGCGCCAGCAGCCAAGATCAGGGCGGTGAGAACTATGGCTACACCTTC
CASSQDQGGENYGYTF
>TRBJ2-2|TRBV11-2|-|many
TGTGCCAGCAGCTTAGTCACCGGGGAGCTGTTTTTT
CASSLVTGELFF
>TRBJ1-1|TRBV10-2|-|many
TGCGCCAGCAGTGAGTCGCAGGGCGTCACTGAAGCTTTCTTT
CASSESQGVTEAFF
>TRBJ1-2|TRBV5-5|-|-
TGTGCCAGCAGCCCAGGGGCTGATGGCTACACCTTC
CASSPGADGYTF
>TRBJ2-6|TRBV27|TRBD1|-
TGTGCCAGCAGTTTGAAGGGGACAGGAGGGGCCAACGTCCTGACTTTC
CASSLKGTGGANVLTF
>TRBJ2-1|TRBV5-1|-|many
TGCGCCAGCAGCCAAGCAGGGAGCCCCTACAATGAGCAGTTCTTC
CASSQAGSPYNEQFF